This T cell receptor beta chain is from a study of cytomegalovirus exposure and HLA in healthy donors. As to this clone: Its target is not known.

13 Jbeta primers and 60 Vbeta primers were used for the PCR. Generated by immunoSEQ multiplex PCR, the TCRdb table keeps only in-frame clones and is missing some. The table lists about 73,000 clones, roughly 71% of them singletons. General study results and limits: In vitro data verified a few CMV-associated chains as specific for CMV antigens. Accurate prediction of HLA-A and HLA-B alleles (for most subjects) was reportedly achieved from TCR beta sequences. 150 or so TCR beta chains were listed as cytomegalovirus-associated.

Trimming took off 6 bases at V and 0 bases at J, with 33 bases between the two ends. CDR1 and CDR2 from the germline V gene are LNHDA and SQIVND (reference sequence). The CDR3 has 23 residues. V usage is TRBV19 and J usage is TRBJ2-6; D is possibly TRBD1 (5 bases). This receptor was obtained from a man aged 70-80 years in good health and CMV-seronegative. The sequencing sample was made of PBMCs. CDR3 sequence: CASSANHNSRGHLTYSGANVLTF. The CDR3 DNA reads TGTGCCAGTAGCGCTAACCACAACTCTAGGGGCCACCTTACATACTCTGGGGCCAACGTCCTGACTTTC.